This entry describes one TCR beta chain. The data stem from a study of blood T cell repertoires in COVID-19. Study in general: Spain, Italy and the United States supplied samples that represented acute and convalescent COVID-19. In each case, the material was cDNA or gDNA derived from T cells, B-cell-depleted T cells, or PBMCs.

Profiling relied on immunoSEQ multiplex PCR, and the TCRdb table lists in-frame clones only, not all of them. The sample includes 88,000 or so clones, about 86% of them seen just once. The CDR3 is 13 amino acids. Germline assignment: CDR1 MNHNY and CDR2 SVGAGI (reference sequence). V lost 4 bases and J 6 bases, leaving 12 bases between the germline ends. Sequenced sample: peripheral blood. The source is a man in his sixties with acute or convalescent COVID-19. This chain joins TRBV6-6 and TRBJ1-2; D might be TRBD1 (6 bases). CDR3 residues: CASSLQGGNGYTF. CDR3 nucleotide sequence: TGTGCCAGCAGTTTACAGGGTGGGAATGGCTACACCTTC.